This TCR beta chain was recovered during a study of OX40 agonist ivuxolimab in advanced cancers. Study summary: As their treatment, patients were administered ivuxolimab, an agonistic anti-OX40 (CD134) antibody.

Measured with immunoSEQ multiplex PCR; TCRdb has only the in-frame clones, and not every one. The table records 60,000 to 75,000 clones, around 83% of them present only once. This CDR3 has 12 amino acids. V and J are TRBV21-1 and TRBJ2-2. TRBV21-1 constitutes a pseudogene. The sequence came from an adult with an advanced solid tumor such as melanoma, head and neck, liver or kidney cancer. Specimen: CD4+ or CD8+ T cells sorted from blood, collected in a trial of the OX40 agonist ivuxolimab. This CDR3 is CASSGPTGELFF. The DNA of the CDR3 is TGTGCCAGCAGTGGTCCCACCGGGGAGCTGTTTTTT.